Sequencing of this TCR beta chain was carried out in a study of beta chain features in type 1 diabetes. Whole-study context: Examined across all samples were around 110 million sorted cells. Overall study results and limits: People with Type 1 diabetes carried modestly yet significantly shorter TCRB CDR3s in all four CD4+ subsets. No resolution was reached here on whether HLA type influences TCRB rearrangement.

This CDR3 contains 14 residues. Germline CDR1 and CDR2: SEHNR and FQNEAQ (reference sequence). V lost 5 bases and J 0 bases, leaving 7 bases between the germline ends. Remarks on this clone: Its antigen remains unknown.

Since all of the isolated RNA was reverse transcribed, expressed TCRB transcripts were what got sequenced. Assay: immunoSEQ multiplex PCR; the TCRdb copy retains only in-frame clones and omits some. The sample lists a few hundred thousand clones; roughly 9.8% were seen once. This chain uses TRBV7-9 with TRBJ1-4; D uncertain. The source of this sequence is a man aged 25-40 years with type 1 diabetes. Material for sequencing was central memory CD4+ T cells from blood. As DNA, the CDR3 is TGTGCCAGCAGCGAGGGTGCAACTAATGAAAAACTGTTTTTT. Its translation: CASSEGATNEKLFF.